The rows below give T cell receptor beta chains drawn from one sample of a study of blood T cell repertoires in COVID-19. Profiling relied on immunoSEQ multiplex PCR, and the TCRdb table lists in-frame clones only, not all of them. This table holds approximately 140,000 clones, 80% to 90% found once. Sequencing was done on a sample of peripheral blood. The receptors derive from a man in his fifties or sixties with active or convalescent COVID-19. Both conserved end residues are part of each CDR3. D genes are given only for firm matches. Part of the rows lack a size; the others show once, few, many or a class for expanded clones.

>NA|TRBV2|TRBJ2-3|NA
TGTGCCAGCAGTGTGATAGGGCGGGGCACAGATACGCAGTATTTT
CASSVIGRGTDTQYF
>TRBD2|TRBV11-3|TRBJ2-4|NA
TGTGCCAGCAGCAACCGGGACTACAAAAACATTCAGTACTTC
CASSNRDYKNIQYF
>NA|TRBV19|TRBJ1-5|NA
TGTGCCAGTAGTCCACACCCGCAGGGGAGCAATCAGCCCCAGCATTTT
CASSPHPQGSNQPQHF
>TRBD2|TRBV7-8|TRBJ2-7|few
TGTGCCAGCAGCTCCACCGGGACTAGCGGAAGCTACGAGCAGTACTTC
CASSSTGTSGSYEQYF
>TRBD2|TRBV5-1|TRBJ2-7|NA
TGCGCCAGCAGCCCACTAGCGGGAAACTCCTACGAGCAGTACTTC
CASSPLAGNSYEQYF
>NA|TRBV7-2|TRBJ1-3|NA
TGTGCCAGCAGCCCGACAGCAAACTCTGGAAACACCATATATTTT
CASSPTANSGNTIYF
>TRBD1|TRBV2|TRBJ1-3|few
TGTGCCAGCAGTGAAGGAGGACAGGGGGTGGGAAACACCATATATTTT
CASSEGGQGVGNTIYF
>TRBD1|TRBV5-4|TRBJ2-5|NA
TGTGCCAGCAGCTCAAGCAAGGGGACAGGGCTAGAGACCCAGTACTTC
CASSSSKGTGLETQYF
>TRBD2|TRBV5-4|TRBJ2-3|NA
TGTGCCAGCAGCCGTAGCGGGGGGTTTGGCACAGATACGCAGTATTTT
CASSRSGGFGTDTQYF
>NA|TRBV6-2/TRBV6-3|TRBJ2-4|NA
TGTGCCAGCAGTTACCCCGGGGCGTCAGGGGAGTGGAACATTCAGTACTTC
CASSYPGASGEWNIQYF
>NA|TRBV7-8|TRBJ1-2|NA
TGTGCCAGCAGCTTATTCCTAGCTAACTATGGCTACACCTTC
CASSLFLANYGYTF
>TRBD2|TRBV19|TRBJ2-7|few
TGTGCCAGTAGTATTGCCCCGGGAGGACCTAATAACGAGCAGTACTTC
CASSIAPGGPNNEQYF
>TRBD2|TRBV5-1|TRBJ2-3|NA
TGCGCCAGCAGCCTAGCAACGACTAGCGGGGGGGATACGCAGTATTTT
CASSLATTSGGDTQYF
>NA|TRBV10-3|TRBJ1-1|NA
TGTGCCATCCAGGACAGCGAAAAACCCGCTTTCTTT
CAIQDSEKPAFF
>NA|TRBV7-2|TRBJ2-3|NA
TGTGCCAGCAGCTTAGTTGTATTCACAGATACGCAGTATTTT
CASSLVVFTDTQYF
>NA|TRBV1|TRBJ2-2|NA
TGCACCAGCAGCCAAACTTCCGGGGGGTACACCGGGGAGCTGTTTTTT
CTSSQTSGGYTGELFF
>TRBD2|TRBV5-6|TRBJ2-1|NA
TGTGCCAGCAGCTTGGGGACTAGTACCTACAATGAGCAGTTCTTC
CASSLGTSTYNEQFF
>NA|TRBV6-5|TRBJ2-3|NA
TGTGCCAGCAGAAAAGGGGGAACAGATACGCAGTATTTT
CASRKGGTDTQYF
>TRBD1|TRBV25-1|TRBJ2-2|once
TGTGCCAGCAGTGCGGGACAGGGTTACACCGGGGAGCTGTTTTTT
CASSAGQGYTGELFF
>NA|TRBV5-4|TRBJ1-2|once
TGTGCCAGCAGCTTGGAAGCGCAGGGTAAAGGCTACACCTTC
CASSLEAQGKGYTF
>NA|TRBV27|TRBJ2-3|NA
TGTGCCAGCAGCCTCATCCCAGGGACAGATACGCAGTATTTT
CASSLIPGTDTQYF
>NA|TRBV18|TRBJ1-2|NA
TGTGCCAGCTCACCACCAAGGGGCGGCTATGGCTACACCTTC
CASSPPRGGYGYTF
>NA|TRBV28|TRBJ1-2|NA
TGTGCCAGCAGTTTATTAATCGACAGATCGTATGGCTACACCTTC
CASSLLIDRSYGYTF
>TRBD1|TRBV6-5|TRBJ1-1|NA
TGTGCCAGCAGGTATAGACAGGGTACGGACACTGAAGCTTTCTTT
CASRYRQGTDTEAFF
>TRBD1|TRBV5-6|TRBJ1-4|NA
TGTGCCAGCAGCTCTACAGGGGTAACTAATGAAAAACTGTTTTTT
CASSSTGVTNEKLFF
>TRBD1|TRBV29-1|TRBJ2-3|NA
TGCAGCGTTGGTCGGACAGGGGGCACAGATACGCAGTATTTT
CSVGRTGGTDTQYF
>TRBD2|TRBV5-1|TRBJ2-2|NA
TGCGCCAGCAGCGCTAGCGGACAAAACACCGGGGAGCTGTTTTTT
CASSASGQNTGELFF
>TRBD1|TRBV7-2|TRBJ2-6|once
TGTGCCAGCAGCTTATCTACGGGACAGGGGGCTGGGGCCAACGTCCTGACTTTC
CASSLSTGQGAGANVLTF
>NA|TRBV4-1|TRBJ2-3|NA
TGCGCCAGCAGCCAAGATAGAGGCGGGGGCGTCTCAAACACAGATACGCAGTATTTT
CASSQDRGGGVSNTDTQYF
>NA|TRBV19|TRBJ1-6|NA
TGTGCCAGTAGTACCGGGAATTCACCCCTCCACTTT
CASSTGNSPLHF
>NA|TRBV19|TRBJ2-3|NA
TGTGCCAGTAGTATCGGGGAGACTGATCGCGGGTCAGATACGCAGTATTTT
CASSIGETDRGSDTQYF
>NA|TRBV12-5|TRBJ1-1|NA
TGTGCTAGTGGTTTGGGAGGACAAATTCTTCCGAACACTGAAGCTTTCTTT
CASGLGGQILPNTEAFF
>NA|TRBV4-1|TRBJ2-4|NA
TGCGCCAGCAGCCGTTCCGGGGTCTCGGGAAACATTCAGTACTTC
CASSRSGVSGNIQYF
>TRBD1|TRBV29-1|TRBJ1-2|NA
TGCAGCGTTGAAACCGGGACAGGGGGTGACTATGGCTACACCTTC
CSVETGTGGDYGYTF
>TRBD1|TRBV28|TRBJ2-7|NA
TGTGCCAGCGGCACCGGGACAGGGGTCGAGCAGTACTTC
CASGTGTGVEQYF
>NA|TRBV7-9|TRBJ2-1|NA
TGTGCCAGCAGCCCCGACAGCTCCTACAATGAGCAGTTCTTC
CASSPDSSYNEQFF
>TRBD2|TRBV9|TRBJ2-2|NA
TGTGCCAGCACGGGACTAGCGGATAACACCGGGGAGCTGTTTTTT
CASTGLADNTGELFF
>TRBD2|TRBV6-2/TRBV6-3|TRBJ2-3|NA
TGTGCCAGCAGTTCGGCGGGAGGGGGAGATACGCAGTATTTT
CASSSAGGGDTQYF
>TRBD1|TRBV10-1|TRBJ2-1|NA
TGCGCCAGCAGGGGACAGGGGTTTGGTGAGCAGTTCTTC
CASRGQGFGEQFF
>NA|TRBV6-2/TRBV6-3|TRBJ2-3|NA
TGTGCCAGCAGTTACCGCCCGATAGGGGAAGCAGATACGCAGTATTTT
CASSYRPIGEADTQYF
>TRBD1|TRBV28|TRBJ1-5|NA
TGTGCCAGCAATCCCGGACAGGGAGAGAATCAGCCCCAGCATTTT
CASNPGQGENQPQHF
>TRBD2|TRBV9|TRBJ2-1|NA
TGTGCCAGCAGCGACAGGGTTTATAGCGGGAGCTCCTACAATGAGCAGTTCTTC
CASSDRVYSGSSYNEQFF
>NA|TRBV4-1|TRBJ2-3|NA
TGCGCCAGCAGCCAAATAGACGACTGGTGGCAGTATTTT
CASSQIDDWWQYF
>TRBD1|TRBV20-1|TRBJ1-2|NA
TGCAGTGCTAGTGTTTCTGGACAGGGGATTTACTATGGCTACACCTTC
CSASVSGQGIYYGYTF